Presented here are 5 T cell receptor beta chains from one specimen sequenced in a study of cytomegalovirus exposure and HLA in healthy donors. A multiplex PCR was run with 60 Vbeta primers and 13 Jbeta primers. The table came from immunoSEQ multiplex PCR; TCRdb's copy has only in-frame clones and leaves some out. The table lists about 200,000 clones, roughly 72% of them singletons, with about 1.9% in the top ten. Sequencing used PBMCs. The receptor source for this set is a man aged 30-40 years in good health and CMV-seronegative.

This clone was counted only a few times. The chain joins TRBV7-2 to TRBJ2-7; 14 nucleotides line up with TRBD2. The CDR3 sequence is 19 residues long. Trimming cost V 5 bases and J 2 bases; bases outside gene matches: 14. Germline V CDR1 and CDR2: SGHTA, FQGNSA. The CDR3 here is CASSPRRGLAGAHPYEQYF. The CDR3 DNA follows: TGTGCCAGCAGCCCCCGGAGGGGACTAGCGGGAGCCCACCCCTACGAGCAGTACTTC.

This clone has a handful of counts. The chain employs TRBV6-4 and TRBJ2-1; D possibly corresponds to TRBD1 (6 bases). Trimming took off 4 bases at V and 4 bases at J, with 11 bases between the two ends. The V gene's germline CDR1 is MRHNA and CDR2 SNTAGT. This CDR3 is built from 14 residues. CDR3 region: CASSASGEYNEQFF. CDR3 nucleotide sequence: TGTGCCAGCAGTGCTTCAGGGGAGTACAATGAGCAGTTCTTC.

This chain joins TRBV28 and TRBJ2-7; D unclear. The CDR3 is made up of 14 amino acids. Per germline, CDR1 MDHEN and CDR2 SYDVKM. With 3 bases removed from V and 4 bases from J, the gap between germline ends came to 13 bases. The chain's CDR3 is CASSLLRSNYEQYF. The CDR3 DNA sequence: TGTGCCAGCAGTTTGCTACGGAGTAATTACGAGCAGTACTTC.

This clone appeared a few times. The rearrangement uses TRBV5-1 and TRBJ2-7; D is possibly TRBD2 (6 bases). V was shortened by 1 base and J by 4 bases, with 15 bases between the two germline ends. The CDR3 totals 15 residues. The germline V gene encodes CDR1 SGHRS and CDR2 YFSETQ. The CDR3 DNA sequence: TGCGCCAGCAGCTTGTACGGGGAGGTAGGGTACGAGCAGTACTTC. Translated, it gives CASSLYGEVGYEQYF.

CDR3 in DNA: TGCGCCAGCAGCCAAGCAACTAGCGGGAGATACGAGCAGTACTTC. Its translation is CASSQATSGRYEQYF. V and J are TRBV4-1 and TRBJ2-7, with TRBD2 identical over 11 bases. The CDR3 contains 15 residues. CDR1 MGHRA and CDR2 YSYEKL come from the germline V gene. After removal of 1 base from V and 4 bases from J, the junction contained 3 bases not matched to a gene.